This record concerns one T cell receptor (beta chain) sequence. Germline CDR1 is SGDLS and CDR2 is YYNGEE. Trimming took 4 bases from V and 4 from J; bases not matched to a gene: 8. The CDR3 runs 16 residues. These data belong to a study of cytomegalovirus exposure and HLA in healthy donors. The PCR had 60 Vbeta and 13 Jbeta primers. Profiling relied on immunoSEQ multiplex PCR, and the TCRdb table lists in-frame clones only, not all of them. The data contain more than 95,000 clones, 73% of them singletons. The sample consisted of PBMCs. The receptor was derived from a man in his 60s in good health and CMV-seropositive. The chain has TRBV9 and TRBJ2-5; 12 bases agree with TRBD2. CDR3 protein: CASSTPSGGAGETQYF. The CDR3 nucleotides read TGTGCCAGCAGCACTCCTAGCGGGGGGGCCGGAGAGACCCAGTACTTC.